This TCR beta chain was recorded in a study of OX40 agonist ivuxolimab in advanced cancers. At the level of the whole study: The costimulatory receptor OX40 (CD134) was targeted by ivuxolimab, a fully human IgG2 agonistic monoclonal antibody. Intravenous ivuxolimab was administered to patients every 2 weeks at six dose levels: 0.01, 0.1, 0.3, 1.5, 3 and 10 mg/kg. Among the approximately 50 dose-escalation patients, some 20 had hepatocellular carcinoma, some 15 melanoma, 9 renal cell carcinoma and 9 head and neck cancer. A male proportion of 82.7% and a mean age of around 60 years, ranging from 23 to 79, were recorded for the dose-escalation cohort. Prior anti-PD-1, anti-PD-L1 or anti-CTLA-4 therapy was permitted, and approximately 41% of dose-escalation patients had received checkpoint inhibitors. Partial responses were achieved by three dose-escalation patients, of whom one had hepatocellular carcinoma and two had cutaneous melanoma. The purpose of peripheral TCRbeta sequencing was to test whether ivuxolimab changed TCR sequence diversity and led to clonal T-cell expansion. The monotherapy dose-escalation portion (N of about 50 patients) of the phase I ivuxolimab trial is reported in the paper. General findings and caveats noted by the study authors: Low levels of normalized T-cell clonal expansion were also seen in some patients who did not respond. After ivuxolimab, CD8+ T cells had more expanded clones than CD4+ T cells on average. At doses from 0.1 to 3.0 mg/kg, clonal expansion was seen in both CD4+ and CD8+ blood T cells between baseline and week 6. Which antigens the clonally expanded peripheral T cells were specific for was not determined. In the 0.1-3.0 mg/kg groups, partial responders were among the patients with the lowest normalized peripheral clonal expansion, particularly in CD8+ T cells.

On this clone: Which antigen it targets is not known. No base quality information exists; no much larger clone differs at one position.

The trim is 9 bases for V and 5 bases for J, with a gap of 20 bases between the germline ends. The CDR3 covers 14 residues, taking in both the cysteine and the phenylalanine. Only the CDR3 part of the read is kept: 42 bases, read in frame from the first base. Sequences SGDLS (CDR1) and YYNGEE (CDR2) are obtained from the germline V gene. The trial excluded patients who had a history of autoimmune disease or who were on systemic immunosuppression. Peripheral blood for TCR sequencing was collected from all dose cohorts at baseline, on cycle 4 day 1, and on cycle 7 day 1. The samples were drawn from a first-in-human, open-label, multicenter phase I dose-escalation trial of ivuxolimab. The trial enrolled adults with locally advanced or metastatic head and neck squamous cell, hepatocellular, melanoma or renal cell carcinoma. Before TCR sequencing, CD4+ T cells and CD8+ T cells from peripheral blood were sorted into separate populations.

To sequence the TCRbeta CDR3 region, genomic DNA was isolated from the sorted cells. The immunoSEQ Assay was used for sequencing of TCRbeta CDR3 regions. The immuneACCESS repertoire file appears here via TCRdb, limited to in-frame rearrangements. These files lack a portion of the clones; in checked studies, under half of the deficit traces to unresolved V genes, and the cause of the others is not known. A total of roughly 110,000 clones appear in this sample, about nine tenths of them only once. The ten largest make up around 0.48% of the sample. The rearranged chain carries TRBV9 and TRBJ2-5; the D gene could be either TRBD1 or TRBD2, each agreeing at 6 bases. The sequencing here drew on CD4+ or CD8+ T cells sorted from blood, taken in a trial of the OX40 agonist ivuxolimab. This TCR was recovered from an adult with an advanced solid tumor such as melanoma, head and neck, liver or kidney cancer. CDR3 sequence: CATRGRGRWETQYF. The nucleotide sequence reads TGTGCCACCCGGGGGCGGGGCCGTTGGGAGACCCAGTACTTC.